A selection of T cell receptor beta chains follows, all from one sample in a study of human T cells and chemical hapten exposure. In TCRdb, the RACE reads were re-called with MiXCR into one record per CDR3 protein. The sample lists 74,000 or so distinct CDR3 sequences, roughly 12% occurring once. The specimen was whole blood, collected in connection with sensitization to the hapten diphenylcyclopropenone (DPC). These receptor sequences come from an older woman with alopecia areata. Some clones in this sample may be carry-over from other donors' samples. Both conserved end residues are part of each CDR3. A D gene is named only where the DNA matches it firmly. Only some rows state a clone size, as once, few, many or a class for expanded clones.

v_gene: TRBV7-8
d_gene: .
abundance: many
j_gene: TRBJ1-5
CDR3aa: CASSFGRFNQPQHF
CDR3nt: TGTGCCAGCAGCTTCGGACGGTTCAATCAGCCCCAGCATTTT

v_gene: TRBV7-7
d_gene: .
abundance: few
j_gene: TRBJ1-6
CDR3aa: CASSTGPNSPLHF
CDR3nt: TGTGCTAGCAGCACAGGACCAAATTCACCCCTCCACTTT

v_gene: TRBV30
d_gene: TRBD2
abundance: few
j_gene: TRBJ2-7
CDR3aa: CAWSPWDYSSYEQYF
CDR3nt: TGTGCCTGGAGCCCTTGGGACTATAGCTCCTACGAGCAGTACTTC

v_gene: TRBV4-1
d_gene: .
abundance: few
j_gene: TRBJ2-7
CDR3aa: CASSQAPVTYEQYF
CDR3nt: TGCGCCAGCAGCCAAGCCCCGGTCACCTACGAGCAGTACTTC

v_gene: TRBV5-6
d_gene: .
abundance: .
j_gene: TRBJ2-2
CDR3aa: CASSLDTQGPTGELFF
CDR3nt: TGTGCCAGCAGCTTGGATACTCAGGGACCAACCGGGGAGCTGTTTTTT

v_gene: TRBV9
d_gene: .
abundance: .
j_gene: TRBJ2-3
CDR3aa: CASSVGHYYTDTQYF
CDR3nt: TGTGCCAGCAGCGTAGGTCACTACTACACAGATACGCAGTATTTT

v_gene: TRBV18
d_gene: TRBD1
abundance: .
j_gene: TRBJ1-6
CDR3aa: CASKPGDRSSPLHF
CDR3nt: TGTGCCAGTAAACCGGGGGACAGATCTTCACCCCTCCACTTT

v_gene: TRBV5-1
d_gene: .
abundance: .
j_gene: TRBJ1-5
CDR3aa: CASRHVPDPYQPQHF
CDR3nt: TGCGCCAGCAGGCATGTGCCGGACCCCTATCAGCCCCAGCATTTT

v_gene: TRBV29-1
d_gene: .
abundance: many
j_gene: TRBJ2-7
CDR3aa: CSVEVAQLRPSYEQYF
CDR3nt: TGCAGCGTTGAAGTCGCGCAGCTCCGACCTTCCTACGAGCAGTACTTC

v_gene: TRBV7-9
d_gene: TRBD1
abundance: many
j_gene: TRBJ2-2
CDR3aa: CASSTGQGDTGELFF
CDR3nt: TGTGCCAGCAGCACGGGACAGGGGGACACCGGGGAGCTGTTTTTT

v_gene: TRBV18
d_gene: .
abundance: few
j_gene: TRBJ1-1
CDR3aa: CASSPVLRQTIEAFF
CDR3nt: TGTGCCAGCTCACCAGTCTTGAGACAGACCATTGAAGCTTTCTTT

v_gene: TRBV25-1
d_gene: .
abundance: .
j_gene: TRBJ1-5
CDR3aa: CASRQSNSNQPQHF
CDR3nt: TGTGCCAGCCGACAGAGCAATAGCAATCAGCCCCAGCATTTT

v_gene: TRBV9
d_gene: TRBD1
abundance: few
j_gene: TRBJ2-3
CDR3aa: CASSVAYRGLTDTQYF
CDR3nt: TGTGCCAGCAGCGTAGCTTACAGGGGGCTTACAGATACGCAGTATTTT

v_gene: TRBV20-1
d_gene: .
abundance: .
j_gene: TRBJ1-1
CDR3aa: CSARKGVTEAFF
CDR3nt: TGCAGTGCTAGGAAGGGGGTCACTGAAGCTTTCTTT

v_gene: TRBV2
d_gene: .
abundance: many
j_gene: TRBJ2-3
CDR3aa: CASSEIAIADTQYF
CDR3nt: TGTGCCAGCAGTGAAATAGCGATCGCAGATACGCAGTATTTT